The source of this T cell receptor (beta chain) is a study of T cell responses to AZD1222 COVID-19 vaccine. Study conclusions and caveats: Recipients of two AZD1222 doses showed rising Spike-specific TCR breadth and depth. Among AZD1222 vaccinees, only 5 or 6 were seropositive at baseline.

By its share, this clone is large. Its antigen is as yet unknown. Generated by immunoSEQ multiplex PCR, the TCRdb table keeps only in-frame clones and is missing some. The sample includes 90,000 to 120,000 clones, roughly 88% of them seen just once. The germline CDR1 and CDR2 sequences are SNHLY and FYNNEI. The CDR3 runs to 15 residues. The V and J ends lost 6 bases and 6 bases respectively, with 20 bases between them. V is TRBV2 and J is TRBJ1-2, with a possible D match to TRBD1 (6 bases). The material sequenced was peripheral blood, taken on day 0 of AZD1222 vaccination. The clonotype originates from an adult in good health. The chain's CDR3 is CASRVMGGRIHGYTF. CDR3 nucleotides: TGTGCCAGCAGAGTCATGGGGGGGCGGATTCATGGCTACACCTTC.